A selection of T cell receptor beta chains follows, all from one sample in a study of shared clonotypes between healthy human individuals. Assay used: immunoSEQ multiplex PCR; TCRdb lists only in-frame clones, some missing. Among around 1.9 million clones listed, around 95% were seen once. Sequencing was done on a sample of naive CD8+ T cells from PBMCs. The receptors come from a man aged 18 to 30 in good health. Some clones in this sample may be carry-over from other donors' samples. Each CDR3 is given with its conserved first and last residue. The D gene is left open where the match is weak. Clone size is shown for a subset of rows, as once, few, many or a class of expanded clone.

v_gene	abundance	len	d_gene	j_gene	CDR3nt	CDR3aa
TRBV7-6	once	15	TRBD1	TRBJ2-1	TGTGCCAGCAGCCAGCAGAGGGGGCCTAACAATGAGCAGTTCTTC	CASSQQRGPNNEQFF
TRBV27	.	14	TRBD2	TRBJ2-7	TGTGCCAGCAGGCCTCAGACTAGCGCAATCGAGCAGTACTTC	CASRPQTSAIEQYF
TRBV9	once	15	.	TRBJ2-7	TGTGCCAGCAGCGTAGGTGCCAGCGAAACCTACGAGCAGTACTTC	CASSVGASETYEQYF
TRBV2	.	12	.	TRBJ2-1	TGTGCCAGCATCATACAGGTTAACGAGCAGTTCTTC	CASIIQVNEQFF
TRBV27	.	15	TRBD2	TRBJ2-1	TGTGCCAGCGGACTAGCGGGAGGGCCGTTCAATGAGCAGTTCTTC	CASGLAGGPFNEQFF
TRBV11-2	.	17	.	TRBJ1-3	TGTGCCAGCAGCTTAGATAGTAGACGTCGCCTCGGAAACACCATATATTTT	CASSLDSRRRLGNTIYF
TRBV5-4	once	14	.	TRBJ1-5	TGTGCCAGCAGCTTCCCCGGACAGAATCAGCCCCAGCATTTT	CASSFPGQNQPQHF
TRBV6-1	.	18	TRBD1	TRBJ2-1	TGTGCCAGCAGTGAAAAGACAGGGGGCGGAAGCTCCTACAATGAGCAGTTCTTC	CASSEKTGGGSSYNEQFF
TRBV5-4	.	14	TRBD2	TRBJ2-1	TGTGCCAGCAGCTTTGGGACTAGCATCAATGAGCAGTTCTTC	CASSFGTSINEQFF
TRBV5-5	once	14	.	TRBJ2-7	TGTGCCAGCAGCTTGGTGCGCAGCTCCTACGAGCAGTACTTC	CASSLVRSSYEQYF
TRBV4-1	.	16	.	TRBJ1-1	TGCGCCAGCAGCCCGAGCCGACAGCTTCTGAACACTGAAGCTTTCTTT	CASSPSRQLLNTEAFF
TRBV27	.	14	.	TRBJ1-2	TGTGCCAGCAGTACCCTAGGGGGGAACTATGGCTACACCTTC	CASSTLGGNYGYTF
TRBV27	.	14	.	TRBJ2-7	TGTGCCAGCAGCAACCTGGGGGGCTCCTACGAGCAGTACTTC	CASSNLGGSYEQYF
TRBV27	once	15	.	TRBJ2-1	TGTGCCAGCAGTCCACCGTTTAAGTTTTACAATGAGCAGTTCTTC	CASSPPFKFYNEQFF
TRBV30	.	16	.	TRBJ2-3	TGTGCCTGGAGTGTACGTAGGGGACACCCAACAGATACGCAGTATTTT	CAWSVRRGHPTDTQYF
TRBV7-9	.	14	.	TRBJ2-7	TGTGCCAGCACCCCCAGCCTCCTGAGGGGCGAGCAGTACTTC	CASTPSLLRGEQYF
TRBV29-1	.	12	.	TRBJ1-2	TGCAGCGTTGAAGGAGGGGGGTATGGCTACACCTTC	CSVEGGGYGYTF
TRBV9	once	16	TRBD1	TRBJ2-3	TGTGCCAGCAGCGTCGGGACAGGGGGCTTAAAAGATACGCAGTATTTT	CASSVGTGGLKDTQYF
TRBV4-1	.	17	.	TRBJ1-5	TGCGCCAGCAGCCAAGATCTGGCCACGTACGGCAATCAGCCCCAGCATTTT	CASSQDLATYGNQPQHF
TRBV4-3	.	16	.	TRBJ2-5	TGCGCCAGCAGCCAGGGCCCGGCGGGGAGCCAAGAGACCCAGTACTTC	CASSQGPAGSQETQYF
TRBV28	.	12	.	TRBJ2-1	TGTGCTGCCGGGGGCTGGGACAATGAGCAGTTCTTC	CAAGGWDNEQFF
TRBV11-2	.	16	TRBD2	TRBJ2-2	TGTGCCAGCAGCTCGGGACTAGCGGGAAACACCGGGGAGCTGTTTTTT	CASSSGLAGNTGELFF
TRBV9	.	15	.	TRBJ2-7	TGTGCCAGCAGCGTGGGAGACAGATCTCCCCACGAGCAGTACTTC	CASSVGDRSPHEQYF
TRBV6-6	.	12	TRBD1	TRBJ1-1	TGTGCCAGCAGTTACTCGGACAGGGAGGCTTTCTTT	CASSYSDREAFF
TRBV7-8	.	18	.	TRBJ2-3	TGTGCCAGCAGCTTAGCCTTGGCGGGGCGGCGGGGTAGAGATACGCAGTATTTT	CASSLALAGRRGRDTQYF
TRBV19	.	15	.	TRBJ2-1	TGTGCCAGTAGTATTTCTGGGGGCGCAAACAATGAGCAGTTCTTC	CASSISGGANNEQFF
TRBV5-1	.	15	TRBD1	TRBJ1-1	TGCGCCAGCAGCTTCCGACAGGGGAGGAACACTGAAGCTTTCTTT	CASSFRQGRNTEAFF
TRBV9	.	16	.	TRBJ2-3	TGTGCCAGCAGCGTAGGGGGACGTTACAGCACAGATACGCAGTATTTT	CASSVGGRYSTDTQYF
TRBV10-3	.	14	.	TRBJ2-7	TGTGCCATCAGGGGGGTGCGGGTGGAAAACGAGCAGTACTTC	CAIRGVRVENEQYF
TRBV6-6	.	15	.	TRBJ2-2	TGTGCCAGCAGTATTACTAGCTATGGCACCGGGGAGCTGTTTTTT	CASSITSYGTGELFF
TRBV27	.	11	.	TRBJ2-1	TGTGCCAGCAGGGAGGGCCGTGAGCAGTTCTTC	CASREGREQFF
TRBV7-9	.	13	.	TRBJ1-1	TGTGCCAGCAGCTTAGCGCTGGCAACAGAAGCTTTCTTT	CASSLALATEAFF
TRBV11-2	once	13	TRBD1	TRBJ1-2	TGTGCCAGCAGGGACAGGGGTAACTATGGCTACACCTTC	CASRDRGNYGYTF
TRBV2	.	14	.	TRBJ2-7	TGTGCCAGCAGGCTAACCGGGCCCCCCTACGAGCAGTACTTC	CASRLTGPPYEQYF
TRBV12-2	.	15	.	TRBJ1-1	TGTGCAAGTCGCTTATTGACCCCCAGATTCCCCGAAGCTTTCTTT	CASRLLTPRFPEAFF
TRBV7-3	.	14	.	TRBJ2-4	TGTGCCAGCAGTCACGGGGCTGGGGTCAACATTCAGTACTTC	CASSHGAGVNIQYF
TRBV10-1	.	12	.	TRBJ2-1	TGCGCCAGCAGTGAGTTCTTGGCTGAGCAGTTCTTC	CASSEFLAEQFF
TRBV4-1	.	14	TRBD2	TRBJ2-7	TGCGCCAGCAGCCATAGCGGGAGGGACTACGAGCAGTACTTC	CASSHSGRDYEQYF
TRBV6-1	.	14	.	TRBJ2-7	TGTGCCAGCAGTGAAATGCCAAACGCCTACGAGCAGTACTTC	CASSEMPNAYEQYF
TRBV5-1	.	15	.	TRBJ2-5	TGCGCCAGCAGCTTGGAGGGCAATTGGGGAGAGACCCAGTACTTC	CASSLEGNWGETQYF
TRBV7-9	.	19	TRBD2	TRBJ2-3	TGTGCCAGCAGCTCCCCCACCCGATGGGTAGCGGGAGTTGTAGATACGCAGTATTTT	CASSSPTRWVAGVVDTQYF
TRBV6-6	.	16	TRBD2	TRBJ2-1	TGTGCCAGCAGTTACACCGCGGGAGGGCTTAGTATTGAGCAGTTCTTC	CASSYTAGGLSIEQFF
TRBV27	.	14	TRBD2	TRBJ2-7	TGTGCCAGCAGCCCTGGGGGGGGGACCTACGAGCAGTACTTC	CASSPGGGTYEQYF
TRBV18	.	14	.	TRBJ2-7	TGTGCCAGCTCACCAGGGTTGAGCTCCTACGAGCAGTACTTC	CASSPGLSSYEQYF
TRBV28	once	16	.	TRBJ1-5	TGTGCCAGCAGTTTATCTCAGGGCTGGGGCAATCAGCCCCAGCATTTT	CASSLSQGWGNQPQHF
TRBV7-3	.	21	TRBD2	TRBJ2-1	TGTGCCAGCAGCTTAACGTCGTCTAGCGGGAGAAGGGTGGGCCCTTACAATGAGCAGTTCTTC	CASSLTSSSGRRVGPYNEQFF
TRBV7-9	.	14	.	TRBJ2-7	TGTGCCAGCAGCTTTCGCGGGCGGCTCTACGAGCAGTACTTC	CASSFRGRLYEQYF
TRBV6-5	.	13	.	TRBJ2-1	TGTGCCAGCAGTCAGGGGCGTGACAATGAGCAGTTCTTC	CASSQGRDNEQFF
TRBV7-9	.	14	.	TRBJ1-3	TGTGCCAGCAGCACGGGGCCCTCTGGAAACACCATATATTTT	CASSTGPSGNTIYF
TRBV7-9	.	16	.	TRBJ2-2	TGTGCCAGCAGCTTACGCACAGGGTTAAACACCGGGGAGCTGTTTTTT	CASSLRTGLNTGELFF